This entry lists 14 T cell receptor beta chains sequenced from one sample in a study of T cells in Graves' hyperthyroidism and ophthalmopathy. Amplification of TCR beta CDR3 regions was performed using RNA transcripts as template. The TCR CDR3 first-round RT-PCR relied on the HTBI primer set. Using its own MiXCR run on the multiplex PCR reads, TCRdb lists one record per CDR3 protein. The repertoire holds about 590,000 distinct CDR3 sequences, around 16% seen once, with about 7% in the top ten. Material for sequencing was blood. Receptors were obtained from a woman in her thirties with Graves' hyperthyroidism.

This clonotype has more than one count but fewer than ten. The chain recombines TRBV15 with TRBJ1-5; 7 nucleotides match TRBD1. The J segment lost 2 bases and the V segment lost 3 bases, leaving 4 bases of the junction unmatched. The V gene's germline CDR1 is LNHNV and CDR2 YYDKDF (reference sequence). The CDR3 totals 15 residues. CDR3 bases: TGTGCCACCAGCAGGACAGGGCTCGGCAATCAGCCCCAGCATTTT. Translating gives CATSRTGLGNQPQHF.

This clonotype was found many times. This chain uses TRBV12-3 or TRBV12-4 with TRBJ2-2; TRBD1 matches 11 bases. The CDR3 is 14 residues long. The V and J ends lost 6 bases and 3 bases, in that order; junction bases with no gene match: 0. The CDR3 loop is CASRGQGDTGELFF. DNA of the CDR3: TGTGCCAGCAGGGGACAGGGGGACACCGGGGAGCTGTTTTTT.

This clonotype showed up many times. This chain joins TRBV11-2 and TRBJ2-2; D uncertain. V shed 1 base and J shed 2 bases, with 11 bases lying between them. There are 16 residues in the CDR3. CDR1 SGHAT and CDR2 FQNNGV come from the germline V gene. CDR3 loop: CASSLVLPGNTGELFF. The DNA of the CDR3 is TGTGCCAGCAGCTTAGTCCTCCCGGGCAACACCGGGGAGCTGTTTTTT.

This clonotype was detected ten times or more. The CDR3 DNA follows: TGTGCCAGCAGCCAAGCCCTACTGTACAATGAGCAGTTCTTC. It codes for CASSQALLYNEQFF. V and J are TRBV3-1 and TRBJ2-1; D uncertain. Deletions cut 1 base from V and 4 bases from J, with 8 bases between. Germline V gene lookup returns CDR1 LGHDT and CDR2 YNNKEL (reference sequence). The CDR3 has 14 residues.

There are many counts of this clonotype. This rearrangement joins TRBV27 to TRBJ2-7; TRBD1 aligns across 9 bases. Germline V gene lookup returns CDR1 MNHEY and CDR2 SMNVEV (reference sequence). CDR3 length: 14 amino acids. The V segment lost 9 bases and the J segment 0 bases; nucleotides outside the gene matches: 6. The CDR3, as DNA: TGTGCCAGTGGACAGGGGCGAAGCTCCTACGAGCAGTACTTC. It specifies CASGQGRSSYEQYF.

This clonotype was counted ten times or more. The chain is built from TRBV27 and TRBJ2-7; possibly TRBD2 for D (6 bases). V lost 3 bases and J 4 bases, leaving 13 bases between the germline ends. This CDR3 contains 14 residues. In germline, CDR1 is MNHEY, CDR2 SMNVEV (reference sequence). The CDR3 protein is CASSFRGRLYEQYF. The DNA of the CDR3 is TGTGCCAGCAGTTTTCGGGGGAGGTTGTACGAGCAGTACTTC.

This clonotype was counted only a few times. With only one base between it and a far larger clone, this is likely a read error. J is TRBJ2-7 and V is TRBV7-2, with no clear D. With 2 bases removed from V and 0 bases from J, the gap between germline ends came to 8 bases. This CDR3 spans 14 amino acids. Germline V gene data show CDR1 as SGHTA and CDR2 as FQGNSA. CDR3 in amino acids: CASSLSLASYEQYF. In nucleotides, the CDR3 is TGTGCCAGCAGCTTAAGTCTGGCCTCCTACGAGCAGTACTTC.

This clonotype was seen at least ten times. This sequence joins TRBV12-3 or TRBV12-4 and TRBJ1-5, with D possibly matching TRBD1 (6 bases). CDR3 length: 14 amino acids. Trimming removed 6 bases at V and 8 bases at J, with 17 bases between. This CDR3 is CASRLTGPREPQHF. CDR3 coding DNA: TGTGCCAGCAGGCTTACAGGGCCCAGGGAGCCCCAGCATTTT.

This clonotype appeared many times. The CDR3 spells CATSSGSGQPQHF. CDR3 DNA sequence: TGTGCCACCAGCTCAGGGTCAGGTCAGCCCCAGCATTTT. The gene calls are TRBV15 and TRBJ1-5; possibly TRBD1 for D (5 bases). This CDR3 is built from 13 residues. Germline V gene data show CDR1 as LNHNV and CDR2 as YYDKDF (reference sequence). The V end lost 5 bases, the J end lost 6 bases, and 11 bases lay between the germline ends.

The table lists this clonotype with many counts. The chain uses TRBV7-8 and TRBJ1-1; D might be TRBD1 (5 bases). The V end was cut by 1 base, the J end by 2 bases, with 11 bases between. The CDR3 is 15 residues long. The germline CDR1 and CDR2 sequences are SGHVS and FQNEAQ. CDR3 protein: CASSLESGLNTEAFF. CDR3 nucleotide sequence: TGTGCCAGCAGCTTAGAATCGGGACTAAACACTGAAGCTTTCTTT.

This clonotype showed up many times. The chain combines TRBV11-3 with TRBJ2-7, with 7 bases that match TRBD2. The germline V gene encodes CDR1 SGHNT and CDR2 YENEEA. CDR3 length equals 13 residues. V shed 1 base, J shed 5 bases, and the junction held 2 bases outside the gene matches. CDR3 protein: CASSLGRENEQYF. The CDR3 region has the DNA TGTGCCAGCAGCTTAGGGCGGGAGAACGAGCAGTACTTC.

This clonotype has more than one count but fewer than ten. The V gene is TRBV18, the J gene TRBJ2-5, with TRBD1 matching over 12 bases. This CDR3 is 15 amino acids long. Germline V lookup: CDR1 KGHSH, CDR2 LQKENI. Germline trimming cut 3 bases from V and 12 bases from J; bases unmatched to any gene: 11. The CDR3 here is CASSPLTGTGGAEYF. The CDR3 nucleotides read TGTGCCAGCTCACCCCTAACCGGGACAGGGGGCGCGGAGTACTTC.

The count of this clonotype is one. A read error may account for a junction end that differs from germline. The chain uses TRBV19 and TRBJ1-3, with a weak D call TRBD1 (5 bases). The CDR3 covers 18 residues. Germline V gene sequence: CDR1 LNHDA, CDR2 SQIVND (reference sequence). The CDR3 DNA is TGTACCAGTAGCGGGGCCACCGTTGAGCCCAGGCCTGGAAACACCATATATTTT. Amino acid sequence: CTSSGATVEPRPGNTIYF.

There are a few counts of this clonotype. The V and J genes are TRBV30 and TRBJ2-2, with 10 bases fitting TRBD1. The CDR3 has 14 residues. Per the germline V gene, CDR1 is GTSNPN and CDR2 is SVGIG (reference sequence). V was clipped by 5 bases and J by 5 bases; unmatched bases: 5. The CDR3 DNA is TGTGCCTGGTCCCCGGGACAGGGGACCGGGGAGCTGTTTTTT. This gives the protein CAWSPGQGTGELFF. Together with reference TRBV30 and TRBJ2-2, the CDR3 gives the full variable domain: SQTIHQWPATLVQPVGSPLSLECTVEGTSNPNLYWYRQAAGRGLQLLFYSVGIGQISSEVPQNLSASRPQDRQFILSSKKLLLSDSGFYLCAWSPGQGTGELFFGEGSRLTVL.